These 21 T cell receptor beta chains share one sample of origin, sequenced in a study of T cell responses to AZD1222 COVID-19 vaccine. Some clones are missing from TCRdb's copy, which holds only in-frame ones; the method was immunoSEQ multiplex PCR. Seen here are around 90,000 clones, 70% to 90% observed once, and the top ten hold less than 15%. Material: peripheral blood, obtained on day 0 of AZD1222 vaccination. These TCRs come from an adult in good health.

The J gene is TRBJ2-7, the V gene TRBV18; D not resolved. Germline loops: CDR1 KGHSH, CDR2 LQKENI. Deletions cut 3 bases from V and 0 bases from J, with 9 bases between. This CDR3 spans 14 amino acids. Here the CDR3 reads CASSPFHGSYEQYF. CDR3 in DNA: TGTGCCAGCTCACCTTTCCACGGCTCCTACGAGCAGTACTTC.

The gene calls are TRBV6-5 and TRBJ2-7; the D gene is possibly TRBD1 (7 bases). Germline lookup yields CDR1 MNHEY and CDR2 SVGAGI. Trimming pared 2 bases from V and 6 bases from J, leaving 17 bases between. This CDR3 has 15 amino acids. This CDR3 reads CASSYGRTGTGEQYF. The CDR3, as DNA: TGTGCCAGCAGTTACGGGAGGACAGGCACGGGCGAGCAGTACTTC.

This chain links TRBV7-3 with TRBJ2-5; D not certain. Deletions cut 2 bases from V and 5 bases from J, with 9 bases between. Germline CDR1 is SGHTA and CDR2 is FQGTGA. The CDR3 is 13 amino acids. The CDR3 nucleotides read TGTGCCAGCAGCTTATTTCTGGGGGAGACCCAGTACTTC. Translating gives CASSLFLGETQYF.

The chain is built from TRBV19 and TRBJ2-2; D is perhaps TRBD2 (5 bases). The CDR3 spans 16 residues. In germline, CDR1 is LNHDA, CDR2 SQIVND (reference sequence). Trimming stripped 3 bases from V and 2 bases from J, with 13 bases between. CDR3 coding DNA: TGTGCCAGTAGTATTAACCTAGCTACCAACACCGGGGAGCTGTTTTTT. Protein product: CASSINLATNTGELFF.

The genes are TRBV12-3 or TRBV12-4 and TRBJ1-6, with no clear D. This CDR3 has 13 amino acids. V lost 5 bases to trimming and J lost 9 bases, with 11 bases between them. The CDR3 here is CASSPGQPSPLHF. As DNA, the CDR3 is TGTGCCAGCAGTCCCGGGCAGCCTTCACCCCTCCACTTT.

This clone was observed a single time. The chain joins TRBV5-5 to TRBJ2-7; D is possibly TRBD1 or TRBD2 (5 bases each). The CDR3 length is 14 residues. Germline-derived CDR1 and CDR2 are SGHKS and YYEKEE (reference sequence). V was cut by 1 base and J by 7 bases, with 15 bases left in between. This CDR3 reads CASSLSGQALEQYF. The CDR3 region has the DNA TGTGCCAGCAGCTTGAGCGGACAAGCCCTGGAGCAGTACTTC.

The chain uses TRBV27 and TRBJ2-7; D call uncertain. Trimming cost V 5 bases and J 3 bases, with 23 bases left between them. The CDR3 sequence is 17 residues long. Per germline, CDR1 MNHEY and CDR2 SMNVEV (reference sequence). DNA for the CDR3: TGTGCCAGCAGTCAAAATTATGGCAGTCTCGCAGGCTACGAGCAGTACTTC. It codes for CASSQNYGSLAGYEQYF.

V usage is TRBV6-5 and J usage is TRBJ1-6; D ambiguous. From germline, CDR1 is MNHEY and CDR2 SVGAGI. The V end was cut by 5 bases, the J end by 10 bases, with 15 bases between. This CDR3 comprises 14 residues. The CDR3 loop reads CASSTTEDVSPLHF. The DNA of the CDR3 is TGTGCCAGCAGTACGACGGAGGACGTCTCACCCCTCCACTTT.

The rearrangement links TRBV6-5 to TRBJ2-7; no reliable D call. The germline V and J ends were trimmed by 7 bases and 0 bases, with 10 bases remaining between them. CDR3 length: 13 residues. CDR1 MNHEY and CDR2 SVGAGI come from the germline V gene. CDR3 nucleotide sequence: TGTGCCAGCACCTTCCTTAGCTCCTACGAGCAGTACTTC. Residues: CASTFLSSYEQYF.

In this sample, this clone turned up a few times. The chain links TRBV30 to TRBJ2-1; D is possibly TRBD1 (6 bases). Per germline, CDR1 GTSNPN and CDR2 SVGIG (reference sequence). This CDR3 region has 15 residues. Trimming took 8 bases from V and 5 from J, leaving 22 bases between them. CDR3 sequence: CARRGWGLNNNEQFF. The CDR3 DNA reads as TGTGCCCGCAGGGGTTGGGGGCTGAATAACAATGAGCAGTTCTTC.

This clone was counted a single time. This chain links TRBV5-1 with TRBJ2-1, with 10 bases lining up with TRBD2. Germline CDR1 is SGHRS and CDR2 is YFSETQ. This CDR3 region has 16 residues. Trimming took 4 bases from V and 4 from J; bases not matched to a gene: 8. The CDR3 coding sequence is TGCGCCAGCAGCCCCTTAGCGGGGGGACCTTACAATGAGCAGTTCTTC. The encoded protein is CASSPLAGGPYNEQFF.

The chain has TRBV5-1 and TRBJ2-3; TRBD1 is a possible D gene (5 bases). The CDR3 sequence is 14 residues long. Germline CDR1 SGHRS, CDR2 YFSETQ. With 2 bases removed from V and 0 bases from J, the gap between germline ends came to 7 bases. In DNA, the CDR3 is TGCGCCAGCAGCTTTTCAGGGAGCACAGATACGCAGTATTTT. It encodes CASSFSGSTDTQYF.

The chain uses TRBV5-1 and TRBJ2-5; D not resolved. Germline V gene data show CDR1 as SGHRS and CDR2 as YFSETQ. Deletions cut 5 bases from V and 1 base from J, with 9 bases between. The length of the CDR3 is 13 residues. This CDR3 is CASREGIQETQYF. The CDR3 DNA follows: TGCGCCAGCAGGGAAGGGATCCAAGAGACCCAGTACTTC.

V and J are TRBV29-1 and TRBJ2-7; 12 bases agree with TRBD2. The CDR3 spans 15 residues. V shed 5 bases, J shed 0 bases, and the junction held 5 bases outside the gene matches. Germline assignment: CDR1 SQVTM and CDR2 ANQGSEA. DNA for the CDR3: TGCAGCGTTACGCAGACTAGCGGGGGCTCCTACGAGCAGTACTTC. Amino acid sequence: CSVTQTSGGSYEQYF.

V gene TRBV10-3 combines with J gene TRBJ2-7; 7 bases are a match to TRBD1. CDR3 size: 13 residues. Unmatched junction bases numbered 2, after V lost 5 bases and J lost 1 base. Germline V gives CDR1 ENHRY, CDR2 SYGVKD. This CDR3 reads CAISQGQSYEQYF. For the CDR3, the DNA is TGTGCCATCAGTCAGGGACAGTCCTACGAGCAGTACTTC.

This clone was recorded a few times. V gene TRBV7-3 combines with J gene TRBJ2-1; no reliable D call. The CDR3 loop spans 12 amino acids. Germline V lookup: CDR1 SGHTA, CDR2 FQGTGA. V gave up 2 bases and J gave up 10 bases, with 9 bases separating them. CDR3 in amino acids: CASSLARGEQFF. The CDR3 DNA reads TGTGCCAGCAGCTTAGCCCGTGGGGAGCAGTTCTTC.

This clone was seen a single time. Here the CDR3 reads CASSEGRGRTYGYTF. CDR3 sequence (DNA): TGTGCCAGCAGTGAAGGTCGGGGTAGGACGTATGGCTACACCTTC. This chain connects TRBV6-1 to TRBJ1-2; D is unclear. With 1 base removed from V and 5 bases from J, the gap between germline ends came to 14 bases. The CDR3 contains 15 residues. From germline, CDR1 is MNHNS and CDR2 SASEGT.

This chain connects TRBV9 to TRBJ2-5, with D perhaps given as TRBD1 or TRBD2 (7 bases each). This CDR3 is 14 amino acids long. Germline V gene lookup returns CDR1 SGDLS and CDR2 YYNGEE. Trimming took off 4 bases at V and 5 bases at J, with 15 bases between the two ends. As DNA, the CDR3 is TGTGCCAGCAGCCCAGGGGGGGATGTGGAGACCCAGTACTTC. This translates into CASSPGGDVETQYF.

This clone has just one count. V and J are TRBV5-4 and TRBJ2-7; D unclear. CDR3 length: 14 residues. The V and J ends lost 0 bases and 1 base respectively, with 8 bases between them. Per the germline V gene, CDR1 is SGHNT and CDR2 is YYREEE (reference sequence). This CDR3 reads CASSLEVGSYEQYF. The CDR3 region has the DNA TGTGCCAGCAGCTTGGAGGTCGGTTCCTACGAGCAGTACTTC.

The genes are TRBV7-9 and TRBJ1-4; D possibly corresponds to TRBD1 (6 bases). The CDR3 covers 15 residues. Germline V gives CDR1 SEHNR, CDR2 FQNEAQ (reference sequence). Between the trimmed V and J ends, which lost 5 bases and 7 bases, there was a span of 17 bases. CDR3 nucleotide sequence: TGTGCCAGCAGCCTTCCTAACAGGGAGGGTGAAAAACTGTTTTTT. This gives the protein CASSLPNREGEKLFF. Filled out from reference TRBV7-9 and TRBJ1-4, the complete variable domain reads DTGVSQNPRHKITKRGQNVTFRCDPISEHNRLYWYRQTLGQGPEFLTYFQNEAQLEKSRLLSDRFSAERPKGSFSTLEIQRTEQGDSAMYLCASSLPNREGEKLFFGSGTQLSVL.

This clone has only a few counts. V and J are TRBV7-2 and TRBJ1-2; D is ambiguous. Trimming took 2 bases from V and 2 from J, leaving 15 bases between them. The length of the CDR3 is 16 residues. CDR1 is SGHTA and CDR2 is FQGNSA in the germline V gene. The CDR3 DNA sequence: TGTGCCAGCAGCTTATGGAGGCAGTCCCCCAACTATGGCTACACCTTC. Translating gives CASSLWRQSPNYGYTF.